This TCR beta chain was obtained from a study of blood T cell repertoires in COVID-19. Study at large: The United States, Italy and Spain were the sources of the acute and convalescent COVID-19 samples. In each case, the material was cDNA or gDNA derived from T cells, B-cell-depleted T cells, or PBMCs.

Method: immunoSEQ multiplex PCR; TCRdb's copy keeps in-frame clones and lacks some. The data contain about 24,000 clones, around 86% of them singletons. Germline V gives CDR1 LNHDA, CDR2 SQIVND (reference sequence). J lost 3 bases, V lost 3 bases, and 7 bases had no gene match. This CDR3 comprises 15 residues. Sequencing was done on a sample of peripheral blood. The chain has TRBV19 and TRBJ2-7, with 8 positions matching TRBD1. The receptor was derived from a woman between 70 and 85 years old with active COVID-19. CDR3 nucleotides: TGTGCCAGTAGTATTTCCCCAACAGGGGGCTACGAGCAGTACTTC. Translated: CASSISPTGGYEQYF. The variable domain in full, with the rest retrieved from reference TRBV19 and TRBJ2-7, is DGGITQSPKYLFRKEGQNVTLSCEQNLNHDAMYWYRQDPGQGLRLIYYSQIVNDFQKGDIAEGYSVSREKKESFPLTVTSAQKNPTAFYLCASSISPTGGYEQYFGPGTRLTVT.